Listed here are 19 T cell receptor beta chains from one sample, sequenced in a study of shared clonotypes between healthy human individuals. The repertoire was sequenced with immunoSEQ multiplex PCR; TCRdb's copy has only in-frame clones and lacks some. The table includes fewer than 3 million clones, approximately 90% detected once. The material sequenced was naive CD4+ T cells from PBMCs. Subset denoted: CD45RA+ positively selected. All receptors derive from a man between 18 and 35 years old in good health. Some clones in this sample may be carry-over from other donors' samples.

A remark on this clone: The identical CDR3 is also encoded by other nucleotide sequences in the sample. This chain connects TRBV18 to TRBJ2-5; D gene unclear. Germline V CDR1 and CDR2: KGHSH, LQKENI. V was shortened by 2 bases and J by 5 bases, with 6 bases between the two germline ends. The CDR3 has 12 residues. CDR3 nucleotide sequence: TGTGCCAGCTCACCAGGGCGGGAGACCCAGTACTTC. Translated: CASSPGRETQYF.

V usage is TRBV2 and J usage is TRBJ2-4; 7 nucleotides align to TRBD2. Per the germline V gene, CDR1 is SNHLY and CDR2 is FYNNEI. The V segment lost 2 bases and the J segment 4 bases; nucleotides outside the gene matches: 2. There are 14 residues in the CDR3. In DNA form, the CDR3 reads TGTGCCAGCAGTGAAACCGGGGGGAAAAACATTCAGTACTTC. Amino acid sequence: CASSETGGKNIQYF.

The genes are TRBV7-9 and TRBJ2-5; a weak D match, TRBD2 (6 bases). With 8 bases removed from V and 7 bases from J, the gap between germline ends came to 11 bases. Germline loops: CDR1 SEHNR, CDR2 FQNEAQ (reference sequence). The CDR3 contains 11 residues. The CDR3 loop is CASSGEVTQYF. The DNA of the CDR3 is TGTGCCAGCTCTGGGGAGGTGACCCAGTACTTC.

The rearrangement uses TRBV7-9 and TRBJ2-1; perhaps D is TRBD1 or TRBD2 (8 bases each). V lost 5 bases and J 8 bases, leaving 22 bases between the germline ends. The germline V gene has CDR1 SEHNR and CDR2 FQNEAQ (reference sequence). The CDR3 runs to 16 residues. The CDR3 nucleotides are TGTGCCAGCAGCCCTGGGACAGGAGGGACTAGGGATGAGCAGTTCTTC. Translation: CASSPGTGGTRDEQFF.

This clone was detected only once. The chain recombines TRBV7-2 with TRBJ1-2; 7 nucleotides line up with TRBD1. V was clipped by 1 base and J by 4 bases; unmatched bases: 3. CDR1 and CDR2 from the germline V gene are SGHTA and FQGNSA. The CDR3 totals 14 residues. The CDR3 nucleotides are TGTGCCAGCAGCTTAGACAGGGGCATCTATGGCTACACCTTC. Its protein product is CASSLDRGIYGYTF.

V and J are TRBV9 and TRBJ1-4, with 11 bases matching TRBD1. Trimming cost V 4 bases and J 12 bases; bases outside gene matches: 8. CDR3 size: 14 residues. The germline V gene has CDR1 SGDLS and CDR2 YYNGEE. DNA of the CDR3: TGTGCCAGCAGCCCCCGGACAGGGGGCGCGGAACTGTTTTTT. Protein sequence: CASSPRTGGAELFF.

In nucleotides, the CDR3 is TGCGCCAGCAGCCAGTGGACGGGGAACACCGGGGAGCTGTTTTTT. Translation gives CASSQWTGNTGELFF. The chain has TRBV5-1 and TRBJ2-2, with D uncertain. Trimming removed 4 bases at V and 1 base at J, with 11 bases between. Per germline, CDR1 SGHRS and CDR2 YFSETQ. This CDR3 region has 15 residues.

In this sample, this clone turned up once. Different DNA sequences within this sample yield the same CDR3. The chain carries TRBV6-1 and TRBJ1-1; D is unclear. Germline lookup yields CDR1 MNHNS and CDR2 SASEGT. V was trimmed by 10 bases and J by 2 bases, leaving 17 bases between them. This CDR3 has 14 amino acids. The CDR3 nucleotides read TGTGCCATAACCACCATGCCGGCAAACACTGAAGCTTTCTTT. Protein sequence: CAITTMPANTEAFF.

This chain uses TRBV6-4 with TRBJ1-2, with D hard to call. The CDR3 totals 13 residues. Germline V lookup: CDR1 MRHNA, CDR2 SNTAGT. The V and J ends lost 6 bases and 8 bases respectively, with 16 bases between them. In DNA, the CDR3 is TGTGCCAGCAGGGGCCCACTTAGGGAAGGCTACACCTTC. Its protein product is CASRGPLREGYTF.

The CDR3, as DNA: TGCGCCAGCAGCTTGGAGGGTGGCCTCAGACAGCCCCAGCATTTT. Amino acid sequence: CASSLEGGLRQPQHF. The chain recombines TRBV5-1 with TRBJ1-5; no firm D call. The CDR3 loop spans 15 amino acids. Germline CDR1 reads SGHRS; CDR2 reads YFSETQ. Trimming took off 0 bases at V and 7 bases at J, with 14 bases between the two ends. Looking up the rest from reference TRBV5-1 and TRBJ1-5 gives the full variable domain: KAGVTQTPRYLIKTRGQQVTLSCSPISGHRSVSWYQQTPGQGLQFLFEYFSETQRNKGNFPGRFSGRQFSNSRSEMNVSTLELGDSALYLCASSLEGGLRQPQHFGDGTRLSIL.

The chain links TRBV4-1 to TRBJ2-5; 9 bases fit TRBD2. V dropped 0 bases and J dropped 6; count of bases not matched to a gene: 11. CDR3 length equals 17 residues. Looked up from germline, CDR1 is MGHRA and CDR2 is YSYEKL. Here the CDR3 DNA reads TGCGCCAGCAGCCAAGATAGGGGGCGGGAGGGCCAGAAGACCCAGTACTTC. Translated, it gives CASSQDRGREGQKTQYF.

The chain is built from TRBV7-9 and TRBJ1-1, with D unresolved. This CDR3 is built from 14 residues. CDR1 and CDR2 (germline): SEHNR, FQNEAQ (reference sequence). V was shortened by 2 bases and J by 8 bases, with 15 bases between the two germline ends. In DNA, the CDR3 is TGTGCCAGCAGCTTATTGGGTGGGTTACTAGAAGCTTTCTTT. Translated, it gives CASSLLGGLLEAFF.

The chain couples TRBV2 to TRBJ1-2; D is unclear. CDR1 and CDR2 (germline): SNHLY, FYNNEI. Trimming pared 6 bases from V and 5 bases from J, leaving 19 bases between. The CDR3 consists of 15 residues. CDR3 DNA: TGTGCCAGCAGCGACCCTCAGACGCTGCCGTATGGCTACACCTTC. Translated: CASSDPQTLPYGYTF.

This chain uses TRBV18 with TRBJ1-2; 7 bases are a match to TRBD1. V trimming: 3 bases; J trimming: 6 bases; junction bases outside the gene matches: 4. Germline V lookup: CDR1 KGHSH, CDR2 LQKENI. The CDR3 covers 13 residues. The DNA of the CDR3 is TGTGCCAGCTCACCCAACAGGGGAGATGGCTACACCTTC. It is translated as CASSPNRGDGYTF.

The chain is built from TRBV4-1 and TRBJ2-5, with D tentatively TRBD2 (5 bases). V was trimmed by 3 bases and J by 4 bases, leaving 21 bases between them. Germline assignment: CDR1 MGHRA and CDR2 YSYEKL. The CDR3 extends over 17 amino acids. The CDR3 nucleotides are TGCGCCAGCAGCCAGGGTTTGAGGGAGCGACCTCCAGAGACCCAGTACTTC. Amino acid sequence: CASSQGLRERPPETQYF.

The chain carries TRBV5-1 and TRBJ1-4, with D unresolved. This CDR3 is 14 amino acids long. Germline V CDR1 and CDR2: SGHRS, YFSETQ. V was trimmed by 3 bases and J by 3 bases, leaving 9 bases between them. The CDR3 sequence is CASSSSQPNEKLFF. CDR3 sequence (DNA): TGCGCCAGCAGCTCGTCCCAGCCTAATGAAAAACTGTTTTTT.

This chain uses TRBV6-4 with TRBJ2-1; a weak D match, TRBD2 (5 bases). Germline values: CDR1 MRHNA, CDR2 SNTAGT. The length of the CDR3 is 15 residues. V dropped 6 bases and J dropped 0 bases, with 12 bases sitting between them. The CDR3 region has the DNA TGTGCCAGCAGCGCCCGGGCGGGCTCCTACAATGAGCAGTTCTTC. It encodes CASSARAGSYNEQFF.

The chain links TRBV28 to TRBJ2-3; 8 bases fit TRBD2. J was trimmed by 2 bases and V by 3 bases; bases with no gene match: 13. CDR1 MDHEN and CDR2 SYDVKM come from the germline V gene. This CDR3 region has 18 residues. The CDR3 sequence is CASSFPPLSGSNTDTQYF. The CDR3 bases are TGTGCCAGCAGTTTCCCCCCCCTGAGCGGGAGTAACACAGATACGCAGTATTTT.

The chain links TRBV2 to TRBJ1-2; 7 nucleotides line up with TRBD1. The CDR3 is 15 amino acids. Germline V gene lookup returns CDR1 SNHLY and CDR2 FYNNEI. With V trimmed by 5 bases and J by 2 bases, 8 bases remained unmatched. CDR3 loop: CASSRPPTGNYGYTF. CDR3 coding DNA: TGTGCCAGCAGTCGACCACCGACAGGGAACTATGGCTACACCTTC.